This T cell receptor (beta chain) was profiled in a study of beta chain features in type 1 diabetes. Notes on the study in general: Patients and controls would be equally affected if PCR favored shorter templates. The question left open here concerned HLA type influencing TCRB rearrangement.

The isolated RNA, all of it, was reverse transcribed, so expressed TCRB transcripts were what got sequenced. TCRdb's copy holds only in-frame clones and misses some; the assay was immunoSEQ multiplex PCR. The data show roughly 610,000 clones, around 15% seen once. Germline CDR1 reads MNHEY; CDR2 reads SMNVEV (reference sequence). Germline trimming cut 8 bases from V and 9 bases from J; bases unmatched to any gene: 9. The CDR3 has 13 residues. Details on this clone: As yet, its antigen is unknown.

The V call is TRBV27, the J call TRBJ1-1, with 10 bases matching TRBD1. This clonotype was obtained from a man younger than 30 in good health. Sequenced material: naive CD4+ T cells from blood. CDR3 residues: CASRPGQGSKAFF. CDR3 nucleotide sequence: TGTGCCAGCCGCCCGGGACAGGGGAGTAAAGCTTTCTTT.